These T cell receptor beta chains were read from a single sample in a study of cytomegalovirus exposure and HLA in healthy donors. TCRdb's table, derived via immunoSEQ multiplex PCR, lists solely in-frame clones and lacks some. Here the sample spans 180,000 or so clones, more than 75% being singletons. Input material: PBMCs. The receptors were sampled from a man aged 25-45 years in good health and CMV-seropositive. CDR3s include the opening cysteine and the closing phenylalanine or tryptophan. A D gene is named only where the DNA matches it firmly. The size of a clone is reported for some rows only, either as once, few or many, or as a class for expanded clones.

v_gene,abundance,j_gene,d_gene,CDR3aa,CDR3nt
TRBV5-4,.,TRBJ2-1,.,CASSLGTLDNEQFF,TGTGCCAGCAGCTTGGGGACTCTTGACAATGAGCAGTTCTTC
TRBV9,.,TRBJ1-5,TRBD1,CASSERTGAGPQHF,TGTGCCAGCAGCGAACGGACAGGGGCTGGACCCCAGCATTTT
TRBV30,.,TRBJ1-5,.,CAWRGTAQVNQPQHF,TGTGCCTGGAGAGGGACGGCACAGGTCAATCAGCCCCAGCATTTT
TRBV9,.,TRBJ2-7,.,CASSVESVSYEQYF,TGTGCCAGCAGCGTAGAATCCGTCTCCTACGAGCAGTACTTC
TRBV5-6,.,TRBJ2-5,.,CASSWARGDPRETQYF,TGTGCCAGCAGCTGGGCTAGGGGGGACCCTAGGGAGACCCAGTACTTC
TRBV10-2,.,TRBJ2-1,TRBD1,CASSSHKGASYNEQFF,TGCGCCAGCAGTTCCCACAAGGGGGCTTCCTACAATGAGCAGTTCTTC
TRBV28,once,TRBJ1-2,.,CASSLLTHGYTF,TGTGCCAGCAGTTTACTGACACATGGCTACACCTTC
TRBV30,.,TRBJ2-2,.,CAWLPRGSFGELFF,TGTGCCTGGCTCCCCCGGGGCAGTTTCGGGGAGCTGTTTTTT
TRBV6-1,.,TRBJ1-5,TRBD1,CASSEADRVVGQPQHF,TGTGCCAGCAGTGAAGCGGACAGGGTCGTGGGTCAGCCCCAGCATTTT
TRBV18,.,TRBJ1-2,.,CASSPPVGGYTF,TGTGCCAGCTCACCCCCGGTGGGTGGCTACACCTTC
TRBV6-6,.,TRBJ1-2,.,CASSSGQFGYTF,TGTGCCAGCAGTAGCGGACAGTTTGGCTACACCTTC
TRBV4-1,.,TRBJ2-7,.,CASSQGAYEQYF,TGCGCCAGCAGCCAGGGGGCCTACGAGCAGTACTTC
TRBV6-5,once,TRBJ2-7,TRBD1,CASSYYDRGHEQYF,TGTGCCAGCAGTTATTATGACAGGGGGCACGAGCAGTACTTC
TRBV14,.,TRBJ2-7,.,CASSPRQAGYEQYF,TGTGCCAGCAGCCCCCGACAGGCCGGGTACGAGCAGTACTTC
TRBV18,.,TRBJ1-1,.,CASSRDTWNTEAFF,TGTGCCAGCTCACGGGACACCTGGAACACTGAAGCTTTCTTT
TRBV14,.,TRBJ2-2,.,CASRGGVNTGELFF,TGTGCCAGCCGAGGGGGGGTGAACACCGGGGAGCTGTTTTTT
TRBV5-5,.,TRBJ1-6,TRBD1,CASSPRDRGTDSPLHF,TGTGCCAGCAGCCCCCGGGACAGGGGGACGGATTCACCCCTCCACTTT
TRBV4-3,.,TRBJ2-3,.,CASSQEVGGSTDTQYF,TGCGCCAGCAGCCAAGAAGTCGGCGGTAGCACAGATACGCAGTATTTT
TRBV29-1,.,TRBJ2-5,TRBD1,CSVEGTGGAETQYF,TGCAGCGTTGAAGGGACAGGCGGAGCGGAGACCCAGTACTTC
TRBV9,.,TRBJ2-3,.,CASSPWVADTDTQYF,TGTGCCAGCAGCCCCTGGGTAGCGGACACAGATACGCAGTATTTT
TRBV10-3,.,TRBJ2-7,TRBD1,CAIESQQGYEQYF,TGTGCCATAGAAAGCCAACAGGGGTACGAGCAGTACTTC
TRBV29-1,.,TRBJ2-5,TRBD2,CSVEGGGLAGGQETQYF,TGCAGCGTTGAGGGGGGCGGACTAGCGGGAGGGCAAGAGACCCAGTACTTC
TRBV6-5,.,TRBJ2-5,TRBD2,CASSYSSGGEGTQYF,TGTGCCAGCAGTTACTCGAGCGGTGGGGAGGGGACCCAGTACTTC
TRBV27,.,TRBJ1-5,TRBD1,CASRRTGDGIGNQPQHF,TGTGCCAGCAGGCGGACAGGGGATGGAATCGGCAATCAGCCCCAGCATTTT
TRBV30,.,TRBJ1-2,TRBD1,CAWRPGGPYYGYTF,TGTGCCTGGAGACCAGGGGGCCCCTACTATGGCTACACCTTC
TRBV5-1,.,TRBJ2-3,TRBD1,CASSFRQGQDTQYF,TGCGCCAGCAGCTTCCGACAGGGCCAAGATACGCAGTATTTT
TRBV19,once,TRBJ1-2,.,CASSSGALGYGYTF,TGTGCCAGTAGCAGCGGGGCTTTGGGATATGGCTACACCTTC
TRBV9,.,TRBJ2-3,.,CASSPLQTPTTDTQYF,TGTGCCAGCAGCCCCCTCCAGACACCCACGACAGATACGCAGTATTTT
TRBV19,.,TRBJ1-5,TRBD1,CASSPGTGRSNQPQHF,TGTGCCAGTAGTCCAGGGACAGGGCGTAGCAATCAGCCCCAGCATTTT
TRBV2,few,TRBJ2-5,.,CASSDWAATQETQYF,TGTGCCAGCAGTGACTGGGCAGCCACACAAGAGACCCAGTACTTC
TRBV9,once,TRBJ2-5,TRBD1,CASNLGTGAMMQETQYF,TGTGCCAGCAACCTAGGGACAGGGGCGATGATGCAAGAGACCCAGTACTTC
TRBV20-1,.,TRBJ2-3,.,CSASRTDTQYF,TGCAGTGCTTCCCGCACAGATACGCAGTATTTT
TRBV7-9,.,TRBJ2-7,.,CASSLGRAYEQYF,TGTGCCAGCAGCTTAGGAAGGGCCTACGAGCAGTACTTC
TRBV7-2,.,TRBJ2-7,TRBD2,CASSLKTTSGGSYEQYF,TGTGCCAGCAGCTTAAAGACTACTAGCGGGGGTTCCTACGAGCAGTACTTC
TRBV11-3,.,TRBJ2-1,.,CASSARLNEQFF,TGTGCCAGCAGCGCGCGACTCAATGAGCAGTTCTTC
TRBV27,.,TRBJ2-1,TRBD1,CASSFEDRAINEQFF,TGTGCCAGCAGTTTTGAGGACAGGGCCATCAATGAGCAGTTCTTC
TRBV10-2,.,TRBJ1-5,.,CASSESMYGNQPQHF,TGCGCCAGCAGTGAGTCGATGTATGGCAATCAGCCCCAGCATTTT
TRBV7-3,.,TRBJ2-2,.,CASSLTGELFF,TGTGCCAGCAGCTTGACCGGGGAGCTGTTTTTT
TRBV7-2,.,TRBJ1-1,TRBD1,CASSLSGQGVTEAFF,TGTGCCAGCAGCTTATCCGGACAGGGGGTGACTGAAGCTTTCTTT
TRBV30,.,TRBJ1-4,TRBD1,CAWSDIRGPTNEKLFF,TGTGCCTGGAGTGACATAAGGGGGCCGACTAATGAAAAACTGTTTTTT
TRBV29-1,.,TRBJ2-7,.,CSVRPQGSSYEQYF,TGCAGCGTTCGCCCCCAGGGGAGCTCCTACGAGCAGTACTTC
TRBV28,.,TRBJ1-1,.,CASSSGWQKLAEAFF,TGTGCCAGCAGTAGCGGGTGGCAGAAGCTGGCGGAGGCTTTCTTT
TRBV5-6,once,TRBJ2-7,.,CASSLGRIAPVDF,TGTGCCAGCAGCTTGGGTCGTATAGCTCCTGTCGACTTC
TRBV9,.,TRBJ2-2,TRBD1,CASSVRQGENTGELFF,TGTGCCAGCAGCGTTAGACAGGGGGAGAACACCGGGGAGCTGTTTTTT
TRBV19,.,TRBJ1-1,.,CASERRGLMNTEAFF,TGTGCCAGCGAACGGCGAGGATTGATGAACACTGAAGCTTTCTTT
TRBV2,.,TRBJ2-7,.,CASRLRDFDYEQYF,TGTGCCAGCAGGCTCCGGGACTTCGACTACGAGCAGTACTTC
TRBV5-1,.,TRBJ2-1,TRBD1,CASSLTGASSEQFF,TGCGCCAGCAGCTTAACAGGGGCATCAAGTGAGCAGTTCTTC
TRBV27,.,TRBJ2-7,.,CASSYLGQEQYF,TGTGCCAGCAGTTATCTGGGACAAGAGCAGTACTTC
TRBV6-1,many,TRBJ1-1,.,CASSRVPGGGAEAFF,TGTGCCAGCAGCCGTGTCCCGGGCGGGGGCGCTGAAGCTTTCTTT
TRBV19,.,TRBJ2-2,.,CASSYIEVTGELFF,TGTGCCAGTTCATATATCGAGGTCACCGGGGAGCTGTTTTTT
TRBV6-5,once,TRBJ2-5,.,CASSRAGTQYF,TGTGCCAGCAGCCGCGCGGGGACCCAGTACTTC
TRBV4-2,.,TRBJ1-2,TRBD1,CASSLTDRAPNYGYTF,TGTGCCAGCAGCCTGACGGACAGGGCGCCTAACTATGGCTACACCTTC
TRBV7-3,.,TRBJ2-7,TRBD2,CASSLFPGGSYEQYF,TGTGCCAGCAGCTTATTTCCGGGAGGATCTTACGAGCAGTACTTC
TRBV28,few,TRBJ2-1,TRBD2,CASTSGGRVESYNEQFF,TGTGCCAGCACCTCTGGCGGGAGGGTCGAATCCTACAATGAGCAGTTCTTC